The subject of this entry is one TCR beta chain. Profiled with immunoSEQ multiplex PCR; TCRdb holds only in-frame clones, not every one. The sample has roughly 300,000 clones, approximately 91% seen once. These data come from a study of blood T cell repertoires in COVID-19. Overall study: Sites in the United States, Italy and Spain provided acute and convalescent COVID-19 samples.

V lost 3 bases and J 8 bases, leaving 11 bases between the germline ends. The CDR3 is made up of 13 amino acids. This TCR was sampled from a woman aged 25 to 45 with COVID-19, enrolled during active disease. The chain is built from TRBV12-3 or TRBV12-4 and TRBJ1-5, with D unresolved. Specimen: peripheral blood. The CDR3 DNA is TGTGCCAGCAGTTTCACTTCTGCGGAGCCCCAGCATTTT. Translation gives CASSFTSAEPQHF.